This note documents a single TCR beta chain sequence. Categorization into cohorts depended on clinical history that participants reported. Clones were read by immunoSEQ multiplex PCR, and TCRdb kept only the in-frame ones, dropping some. The sample includes about 230,000 clones, more than 75% of them seen just once. This record comes from a study of blood T cell repertoires in COVID-19. Study-level information: Italy, Spain and the United States were the sources of the convalescent and acute COVID-19 samples.

The receptor was isolated from a man younger than 30 who had recovered from COVID-19. Sequenced material: PBMCs or T cells enriched from blood (not recorded which).

Here the CDR3 DNA reads TGTGCCAGCAACTACCGTGTCTCAGGGGGAGGAGGCTACACCTTC. This encodes CASNYRVSGGGGYTF. The V call is TRBV5-6, the J call TRBJ1-2; TRBD1 matches 7 bases. Germline V CDR1 and CDR2: SGHDT, YYEEEE. This CDR3 region has 15 residues. V trimming: 6 bases; J trimming: 8 bases; junction bases outside the gene matches: 16.